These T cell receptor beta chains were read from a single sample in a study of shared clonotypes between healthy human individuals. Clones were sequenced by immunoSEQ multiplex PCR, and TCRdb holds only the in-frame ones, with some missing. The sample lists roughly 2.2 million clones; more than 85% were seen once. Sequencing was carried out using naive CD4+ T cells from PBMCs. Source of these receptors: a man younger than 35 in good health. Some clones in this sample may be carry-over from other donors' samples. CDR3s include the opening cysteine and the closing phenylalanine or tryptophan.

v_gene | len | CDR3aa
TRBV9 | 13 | CASSVDPLSEQFF
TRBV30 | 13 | CAWRAGGQETQYF
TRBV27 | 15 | CASSLEATPYNEQFF
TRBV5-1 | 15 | CASSFVAGGLGTQYF
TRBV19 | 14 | CASRTGTSGGEQFF
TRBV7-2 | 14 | CASSFGQGRNGYTF
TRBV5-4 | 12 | CASSLEAYEQYF
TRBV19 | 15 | CASSASRTVNTEAFF
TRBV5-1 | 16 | CASSLEGTGNPTEAFF
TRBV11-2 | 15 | CASSMGLANTGELFF
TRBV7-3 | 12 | CASSQGDRTQYF
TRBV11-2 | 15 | CASSADRGFRNEQFF
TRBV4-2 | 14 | CASSQEGTVTEAFF
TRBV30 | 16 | CAWSVRQSAYNQPQHF
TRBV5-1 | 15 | CASSLVPSGDTEAFF
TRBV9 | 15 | CASSPPGAGWETQYF
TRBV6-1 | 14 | CAGAEKGPYNEQFF
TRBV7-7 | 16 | CASSRGSTRGTDTQYF
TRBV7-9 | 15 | CASSFRGEGPHEQYF
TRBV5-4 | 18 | CASSLGNGAGQLITEAFF
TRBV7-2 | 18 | CASSFGQGAGLVWDEQFF
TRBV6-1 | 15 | CASSEGPGYSYEQYF
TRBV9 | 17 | CASSVLAGPPTEETQYF
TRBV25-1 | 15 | CASSVQLSGYNEQFF
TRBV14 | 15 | CASSLPGLGYNEQFF
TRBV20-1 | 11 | CSAALGETQYF
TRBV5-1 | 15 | CASSSLAGGLETQYF
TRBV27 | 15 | CASRQPGQGTYEQYF
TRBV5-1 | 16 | CASSFLAGVSYNEQFF
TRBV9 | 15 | CASSVSGRPYNEQFF
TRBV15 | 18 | CATSNTFSTDRAFYEQYF
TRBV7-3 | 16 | CASSLTGTGAGNTIYF
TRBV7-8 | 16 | CASSLARAVINEKLFF
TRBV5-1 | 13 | CASSPLGADTQYF
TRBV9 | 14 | CASSVASRDETQYF
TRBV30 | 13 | CAWRTTGSETQYF
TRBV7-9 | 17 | CASSSPRGPTAGTEAFF
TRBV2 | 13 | CASTRESTGELFF
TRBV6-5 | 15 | CASSYRGGRVSEQYF
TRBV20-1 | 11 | CSARGIETQYF
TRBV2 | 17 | CASSDQALSYGPYEQYF
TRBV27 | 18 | CASSPHPGGGGGSYEQYF
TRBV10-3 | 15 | CAINGLAGSRNEQFF
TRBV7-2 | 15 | CASRSVNGRGGEQFF
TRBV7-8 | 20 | CASSTHVAGGPLFGTDTQYF
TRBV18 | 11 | CASSPAETQYF